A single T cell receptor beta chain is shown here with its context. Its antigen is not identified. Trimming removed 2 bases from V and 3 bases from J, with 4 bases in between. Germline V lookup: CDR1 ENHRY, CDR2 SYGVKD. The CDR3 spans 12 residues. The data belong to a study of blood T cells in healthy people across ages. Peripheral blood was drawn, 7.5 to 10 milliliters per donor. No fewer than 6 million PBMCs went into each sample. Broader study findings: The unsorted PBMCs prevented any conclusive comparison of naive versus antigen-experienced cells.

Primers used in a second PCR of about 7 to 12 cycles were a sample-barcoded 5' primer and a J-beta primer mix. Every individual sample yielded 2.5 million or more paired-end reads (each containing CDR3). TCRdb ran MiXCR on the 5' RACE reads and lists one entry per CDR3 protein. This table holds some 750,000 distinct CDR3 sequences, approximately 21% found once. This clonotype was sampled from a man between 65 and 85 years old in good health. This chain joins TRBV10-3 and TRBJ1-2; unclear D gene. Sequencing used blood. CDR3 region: CAISETDYGYTF. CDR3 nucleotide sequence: TGTGCCATCAGTGAGACGGACTATGGCTACACCTTC.